This TCR beta chain was sequenced for a study of T cells expressing NK-cell markers. The CDR3 has 16 residues. Germline-derived CDR1 and CDR2 are SGHDN and FVKESK. About this clonotype itself: What it binds is unknown.

TCR beta cDNA was generated via 5'RACE template switching incorporating UMIs. TCRdb re-analyzed the 5' RACE reads; it lists each CDR3 protein once, without DNA. The data show approximately 380,000 distinct CDR3 sequences, and the top ten clones hold about 5.2%. The study, taken as a whole, reports: Dominant NKG2C+ clonotypes were found to form about 1.0-7.5% of CD8+ T cells in several donors. Uncertainty persisted over the HCMV specificity of expanded NKG2C+ T cell clones. The CD3+CD56-NKG2C+ fraction of a handful of donors was likewise dominated by these clonotypes.

The TCR originated in a man aged 18-75 years in good health. The specimen was blood T cells: a sorted CD56 or NKG2C T cell subset, CD4+ or CD8+ T cells, or bulk PBMC T cells (not recorded which). The V call is TRBV14, the J call TRBJ2-3; the TCRdb D gene call, TRBD1, has no DNA to confirm it. The CDR3 loop is CASSRGQGGRADTQYF.